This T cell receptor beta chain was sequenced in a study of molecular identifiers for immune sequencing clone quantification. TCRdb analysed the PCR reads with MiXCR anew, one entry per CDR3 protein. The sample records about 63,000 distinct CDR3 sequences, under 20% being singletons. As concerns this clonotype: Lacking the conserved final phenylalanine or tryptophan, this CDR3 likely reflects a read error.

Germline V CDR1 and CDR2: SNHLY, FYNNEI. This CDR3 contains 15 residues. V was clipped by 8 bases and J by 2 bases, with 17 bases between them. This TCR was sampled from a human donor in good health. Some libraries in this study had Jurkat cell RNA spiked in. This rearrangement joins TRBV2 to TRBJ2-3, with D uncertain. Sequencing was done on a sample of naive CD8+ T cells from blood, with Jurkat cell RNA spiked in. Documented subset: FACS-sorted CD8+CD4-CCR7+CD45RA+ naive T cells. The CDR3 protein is CASGAVSTYTDTQYS. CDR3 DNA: TGTGCCAGCGGTGCAGTCTCCACCTACACAGATACGCAGTATTCT.